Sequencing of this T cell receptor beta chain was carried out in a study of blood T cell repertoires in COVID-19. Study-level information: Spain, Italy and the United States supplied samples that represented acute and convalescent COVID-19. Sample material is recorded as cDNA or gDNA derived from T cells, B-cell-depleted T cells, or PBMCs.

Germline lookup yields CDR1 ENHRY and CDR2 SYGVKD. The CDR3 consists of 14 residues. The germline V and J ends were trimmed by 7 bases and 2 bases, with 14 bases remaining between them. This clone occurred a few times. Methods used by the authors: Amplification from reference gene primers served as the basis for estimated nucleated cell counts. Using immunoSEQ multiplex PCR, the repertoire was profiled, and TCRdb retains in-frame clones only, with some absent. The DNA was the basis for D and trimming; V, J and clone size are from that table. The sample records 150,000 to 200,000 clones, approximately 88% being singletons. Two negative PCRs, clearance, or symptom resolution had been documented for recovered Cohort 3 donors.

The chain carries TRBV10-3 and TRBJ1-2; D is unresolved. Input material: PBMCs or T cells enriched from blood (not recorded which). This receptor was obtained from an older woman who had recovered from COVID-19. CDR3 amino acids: CAITERLNNYGYTF. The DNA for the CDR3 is TGTGCCATCACCGAGAGGCTCAACAACTATGGCTACACCTTC.